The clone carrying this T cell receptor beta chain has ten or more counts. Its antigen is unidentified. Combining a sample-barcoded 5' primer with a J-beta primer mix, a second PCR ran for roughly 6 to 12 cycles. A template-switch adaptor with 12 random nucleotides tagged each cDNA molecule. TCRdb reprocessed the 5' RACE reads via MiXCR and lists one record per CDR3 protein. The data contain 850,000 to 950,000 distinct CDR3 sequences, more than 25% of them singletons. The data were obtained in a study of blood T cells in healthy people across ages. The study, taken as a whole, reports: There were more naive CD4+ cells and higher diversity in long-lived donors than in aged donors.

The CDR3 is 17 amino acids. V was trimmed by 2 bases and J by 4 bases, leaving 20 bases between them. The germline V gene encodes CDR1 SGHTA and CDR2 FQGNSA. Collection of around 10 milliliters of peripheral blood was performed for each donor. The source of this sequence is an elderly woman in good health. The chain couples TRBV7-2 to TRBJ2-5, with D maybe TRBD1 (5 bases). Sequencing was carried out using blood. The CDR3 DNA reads TGTGCCAGCAGCTTAAATCCAGGGTACCCTATGGGAGAGACCCAGTACTTC. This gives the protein CASSLNPGYPMGETQYF.